What follows are 26 T cell receptor beta chains derived from one specimen sequenced in a study of blood T cell repertoires in COVID-19. Some clones are missing from TCRdb's copy, which holds only in-frame ones; the method was immunoSEQ multiplex PCR. The sample shows some 190,000 clones, about 85% of them seen only once. Sample: peripheral blood. These receptors all stem from a man older than 75 with COVID-19, enrolled during active disease.

V and J are TRBV7-2 and TRBJ2-1; 7 positions match TRBD1. This CDR3 spans 16 amino acids. Per the germline V gene, CDR1 is SGHTA and CDR2 is FQGNSA. The ends lost 1 base at V and 7 bases at J; junction bases unmatched: 10. CDR3 residues: CASSLGLGGRRNEQFF. CDR3 DNA sequence: TGTGCCAGCAGCTTAGGATTAGGGGGCAGGCGAAATGAGCAGTTCTTC.

The V and J genes are TRBV5-4 and TRBJ1-1; 7 positions match TRBD1. The CDR3 sequence is 16 residues long. V was pared by 0 bases and J by 2 bases, with 7 bases of the junction left unmatched. Germline CDR1 reads SGHNT; CDR2 reads YYREEE (reference sequence). CDR3 loop: CASSLGRQGGNTEAFF. The CDR3 DNA reads as TGTGCCAGCAGCTTGGGTAGACAGGGAGGAAACACTGAAGCTTTCTTT.

The rearrangement uses TRBV12-3 or TRBV12-4 and TRBJ2-5; D call uncertain. This CDR3 contains 13 residues. With 2 bases removed from V and 5 bases from J, the gap between germline ends came to 9 bases. CDR3: CASSLIAGETQYF. The CDR3 DNA reads as TGTGCCAGCAGTTTAATCGCCGGGGAGACCCAGTACTTC.

The V call is TRBV9, the J call TRBJ1-2, with TRBD1 matching over 8 bases. CDR3 length: 13 residues. Losses at the gene ends were 3 bases for V and 4 bases for J; bases not matched to a gene: 2. The germline V gene has CDR1 SGDLS and CDR2 YYNGEE. In DNA form, the CDR3 reads TGTGCCAGCAGCGATGGACAGGGCTATGGCTACACCTTC. This encodes CASSDGQGYGYTF. The complete variable domain, with remaining parts taken from reference TRBV9 and TRBJ1-2, reads DSGVTQTPKHLITATGQRVTLRCSPRSGDLSVYWYQQSLDQGLQFLIQYYNGEERAKGNILERFSAQQFPDLHSELNLSSLELGDSALYFCASSDGQGYGYTFGSGTRLTVV.

This rearrangement joins TRBV6-6 to TRBJ1-6; D is perhaps TRBD1 (5 bases). Germline loops: CDR1 MNHNY, CDR2 SVGAGI (reference sequence). This CDR3 is 15 amino acids long. V was trimmed by 9 bases and J by 10 bases, leaving 22 bases between them. The CDR3 coding sequence is TGTGCCAGTCGGTGGGGGGTAAGTGGTAACTCACCCCTCCACTTT. It codes for CASRWGVSGNSPLHF.

Only one count was recorded for this clone. The rearrangement links TRBV28 to TRBJ1-1, with D possibly matching TRBD1 (5 bases). The CDR3 sequence is 15 residues long. Trimming pared 3 bases from V and 0 bases from J, leaving 11 bases between. Germline V gene sequence: CDR1 MDHEN, CDR2 SYDVKM. This CDR3 reads CASSFPDSMNTEAFF. The CDR3 DNA reads TGTGCCAGCAGTTTCCCCGACAGCATGAACACTGAAGCTTTCTTT.

The chain combines TRBV19 with TRBJ1-2; D is perhaps TRBD1 (6 bases). Germline assignment: CDR1 LNHDA and CDR2 SQIVND (reference sequence). There are 12 residues in the CDR3. Trimming took 3 bases from V and 8 from J, leaving 10 bases between them. For the CDR3, the DNA is TGTGCCAGTAGTATCTCAGGGGTCGGCTACACCTTC. This codes for CASSISGVGYTF.

The rearrangement joins TRBV3-1 (or the pseudogene TRBV3-2) to TRBJ1-5; tentatively, D is TRBD1 (5 bases). The CDR3 runs to 16 residues. Germline V lookup: CDR1 LGHDT, CDR2 YNNKEL (reference sequence). V lost 0 bases, J lost 7 bases, and 16 bases lay in between. The CDR3: CASSQDPAGIGQPQHF. The CDR3 nucleotides read TGTGCCAGCAGCCAAGATCCGGCAGGGATAGGCCAGCCCCAGCATTTT.

The CDR3 region has the DNA TGTGCCAGCAGGGGTCGGGATCGCTCTGGAAACACCATATATTTT. This encodes CASRGRDRSGNTIYF. The chain joins TRBV19 to TRBJ1-3, with D possibly matching TRBD1 (6 bases). The germline V gene has CDR1 LNHDA and CDR2 SQIVND (reference sequence). Trimming stripped 9 bases from V and 0 bases from J, with 15 bases between. The CDR3 runs to 15 residues.

The chain combines TRBV6-6 with TRBJ2-5; TRBD2 aligns across 12 bases. Germline loops: CDR1 MNHNY, CDR2 SVGAGI (reference sequence). V dropped 5 bases and J dropped 3; count of bases not matched to a gene: 7. This CDR3 has 16 amino acids. CDR3 bases: TGTGCCAGCAGTCGACTAGCGGGGGATAGGGAAGAGACCCAGTACTTC. Amino acids: CASSRLAGDREETQYF.

The chain has TRBV10-3 and TRBJ1-6; TRBD1 matches at 9 bases. Trimming removed 4 bases from V and 9 bases from J; junction bases left unmatched: 4. Looked up from germline, CDR1 is ENHRY and CDR2 is SYGVKD. CDR3 length equals 14 residues. In nucleotides, the CDR3 is TGTGCCATCAGTGGGGACAGGGACGGTTCACCCCTCCACTTT. As protein: CAISGDRDGSPLHF.

The count of this clone is one. V usage is TRBV6-6 and J usage is TRBJ2-7, with D possibly being TRBD1 (6 bases). The CDR3 covers 15 residues. Trimming removed 2 bases at V and 5 bases at J, with 16 bases between. Germline CDR1 is MNHNY and CDR2 is SVGAGI (reference sequence). DNA of the CDR3: TGTGCCAGCAGTTACGGGTCTAGCAGGGGCCACGAGCAGTACTTC. It translates to CASSYGSSRGHEQYF.

V usage is TRBV2 and J usage is TRBJ2-1, with 8 bases that match TRBD1. V lost 0 bases and J lost 13; bases outside the gene matches: 5. This CDR3 has 13 residues. The germline V gene has CDR1 SNHLY and CDR2 FYNNEI. The CDR3 loop reads CASSEAMGTGQFF. The CDR3 DNA sequence: TGTGCCAGCAGTGAAGCGATGGGGACAGGACAGTTCTTC.

In this sample, this clone turned up a few times. The gene calls are TRBV6-1 and TRBJ1-5, with a possible D match to TRBD1 (6 bases). Trimming took off 6 bases at V and 2 bases at J, with 17 bases between the two ends. CDR1 and CDR2 from the germline V gene are MNHNS and SASEGT. CDR3 length equals 16 residues. Here the CDR3 reads CASREQGALGNQPQHF. CDR3 nucleotide sequence: TGTGCCAGCAGAGAACAGGGTGCCCTGGGCAATCAGCCCCAGCATTTT.

Of note for this clone: At one end the junction does not follow the germline gene, possibly because of a read error. The chain recombines TRBV6-2 or TRBV6-3 with TRBJ1-1; D is possibly TRBD1 (5 bases). The germline V gene has CDR1 MNHEY and CDR2 SVGEGT. The CDR3 has 12 amino acids. In DNA form, the CDR3 reads TGTGCCAGCAGCGGACACGAAGCTGACGCTTTCTTT. Translated, it gives CASSGHEADAFF.

J is TRBJ2-4 and V is TRBV6-1, with 10 bases identical to TRBD1. V was pared by 1 base and J by 0 bases, with 12 bases of the junction left unmatched. CDR1 is MNHNS and CDR2 is SASEGT in the germline V gene. The CDR3 is made up of 20 amino acids. CDR3 bases: TGTGCCAGCAGTGAAGAGGGGGACAGGGGCCTTAACATAGCCAAAAACATTCAGTACTTC. It specifies CASSEEGDRGLNIAKNIQYF.

In nucleotides, the CDR3 is TGCGCCAGCAGCCAAGCACCGGGACAGGATAATGAAAAACTGTTTTTT. Its translation: CASSQAPGQDNEKLFF. The chain is built from TRBV4-3 and TRBJ1-4, with 8 bases identical to TRBD1. V lost 1 base, J lost 4 bases, and 5 bases stayed unmatched. The length of the CDR3 is 16 residues. The germline V gene encodes CDR1 LGHNA and CDR2 YSLEER.

The chain recombines TRBV6-1 with TRBJ2-5; tentatively, D is TRBD2 (5 bases). The germline gives CDR1 MNHNS, CDR2 SASEGT. V dropped 0 bases and J dropped 5 bases, with 7 bases sitting between them. The CDR3 covers 13 residues. For the CDR3, the DNA is TGTGCCAGCAGTGAAGCGCCGGGGGAGACCCAGTACTTC. Translation gives CASSEAPGETQYF.

This chain links TRBV28 with TRBJ1-5, with TRBD1 identical over 9 bases. Looked up from germline, CDR1 is MDHEN and CDR2 is SYDVKM. V shed 6 bases and J 7 bases; nucleotides not matched to a gene: 19. CDR3 size: 18 residues. The CDR3 loop is CASREGRQGVRLGQPQHF. The CDR3 DNA reads TGTGCCAGCAGGGAGGGAAGACAGGGGGTGCGTCTAGGACAGCCCCAGCATTTT.

The chain recombines TRBV5-1 with TRBJ2-5; 8 bases align to TRBD1. CDR3 length: 14 residues. The ends lost 4 bases at V and 0 bases at J; junction bases unmatched: 2. Per the germline V gene, CDR1 is SGHRS and CDR2 is YFSETQ. DNA for the CDR3: TGCGCCAGCAGCCCGGACAGGGACCAAGAGACCCAGTACTTC. Translated: CASSPDRDQETQYF.

This chain links TRBV7-3 with TRBJ1-2, with D unclear. Germline assignment: CDR1 SGHTA and CDR2 FQGTGA. V lost 2 bases and J 0 bases, leaving 10 bases between the germline ends. The CDR3 is 15 amino acids. DNA for the CDR3: TGTGCCAGCAGCTTAGCGCCGGTGACTAACTATGGCTACACCTTC. It is translated as CASSLAPVTNYGYTF.

In this sample, this clone turned up once. The chain links TRBV9 to TRBJ1-1, with a possible D match to TRBD1 (6 bases). Germline values: CDR1 SGDLS, CDR2 YYNGEE. Trimming took 1 base from V and 5 from J, leaving 12 bases between them. The CDR3 length is 14 residues. CDR3 nucleotides: TGTGCCAGCAGCGTATCATCAGGACAGACTGAAGCTTTCTTT. This sequence encodes CASSVSSGQTEAFF.

This chain connects TRBV6-2 or TRBV6-3 to TRBJ1-1, with D uncertain. Deletions cut 5 bases from V and 3 bases from J, with 4 bases between. The CDR3 spans 11 residues. Germline V gene data show CDR1 as MNHEY and CDR2 as SVGEGT. The CDR3 DNA reads TGTGCCAGCAGTCCAGACACTGAAGCTTTCTTT. Encoded protein: CASSPDTEAFF.

The chain employs TRBV6-5 and TRBJ2-1, with D perhaps matching TRBD2 (6 bases). The CDR3 totals 15 residues. The V gene lost 6 bases and the J gene lost 6 bases, with 18 bases spanning the gap. Germline V gives CDR1 MNHEY, CDR2 SVGAGI. The CDR3 DNA sequence: TGTGCCAGCAGGGTTCCGGGACGGAGGGGCAATGAGCAGTTCTTC. It translates to CASRVPGRRGNEQFF.

V usage is TRBV7-8 and J usage is TRBJ2-1; maybe TRBD2 (5 bases). With 5 bases removed from V and 4 bases from J, the gap between germline ends came to 12 bases. The CDR3 is 14 amino acids. CDR1 and CDR2 (germline): SGHVS, FQNEAQ. CDR3 residues: CASSNLEGYNEQFF. CDR3 DNA sequence: TGTGCCAGCAGCAACCTAGAGGGTTACAATGAGCAGTTCTTC.

This chain joins TRBV5-4 and TRBJ1-2; perhaps TRBD1 as D (5 bases). Trimming pared 4 bases from V and 0 bases from J, leaving 22 bases between. This CDR3 has 18 amino acids. Germline-derived CDR1 and CDR2 are SGHNT and YYREEE (reference sequence). In DNA, the CDR3 is TGTGCCAGCAGCGCGGGACCCGGGTTACAGGTTTCTAACTATGGCTACACCTTC. Translating gives CASSAGPGLQVSNYGYTF.